These T cell receptor beta chains were read from a single sample in a study of TIL therapy for anti-PD-1-resistant metastatic lung cancer. Measured with immunoSEQ multiplex PCR; TCRdb has only the in-frame clones, and not every one. The table records just under 60,000 clones, around 69% of them present only once. The specimen comprised blood, sampled at baseline. These receptors were taken from a person aged 25-85 years with non-small cell lung cancer. Both conserved end residues are trimmed from each CDR3. The order of the fields is D gene, V gene, clone size, J gene, CDR3 protein. A D gene is named only where the DNA matches it firmly. The listing skips clone size in some rows; elsewhere it reads once, few, many or a size class.

D: -
V: TRBV28
size: -
J: TRBJ2-5
CDR3: ASSPARETQY

D: TRBD1
V: TRBV5-1
size: -
J: TRBJ2-7
CDR3: ASREWTGANEQY

D: -
V: TRBV27
size: few
J: TRBJ2-7
CDR3: ASSLSPGAGMAYEQY

D: -
V: TRBV30
size: -
J: TRBJ1-2
CDR3: AWTSGVLMTYT

D: -
V: TRBV6-5
size: -
J: TRBJ1-5
CDR3: ASSYGNNQPQH

D: -
V: TRBV2
size: once
J: TRBJ1-1
CDR3: ASSEQGIPTEAF

D: -
V: TRBV7-9
size: -
J: TRBJ2-1
CDR3: ASSPPGAPTHEQF

D: TRBD2
V: TRBV29-1
size: -
J: TRBJ2-2
CDR3: SAASGTSGGTGELF

D: TRBD1
V: TRBV7-9
size: once
J: TRBJ1-1
CDR3: ASSKVQGPNTEAF

D: -
V: TRBV21-1
size: -
J: TRBJ2-7
CDR3: ASSSSRDAAIQLREQY

D: -
V: TRBV6-1
size: -
J: TRBJ2-7
CDR3: ASSDWSSAAYEQY

D: -
V: TRBV7-9
size: -
J: TRBJ2-7
CDR3: ASSYLRQASDEQY

D: -
V: TRBV7-8
size: -
J: TRBJ2-5
CDR3: ASSLRRTQETQY

D: -
V: TRBV7-8
size: -
J: TRBJ1-5
CDR3: ASSLDRIQPQH

D: -
V: TRBV5-1
size: -
J: TRBJ1-4
CDR3: ASSLGTPATNEKLF

D: -
V: TRBV6-5
size: -
J: TRBJ1-5
CDR3: ASSYSPPPMNQPQH

D: TRBD2
V: TRBV5-1
size: -
J: TRBJ2-5
CDR3: ASSVIAGGQETQY

D: TRBD2
V: TRBV5-1
size: -
J: TRBJ2-1
CDR3: ASSWQGREGRDEQF

D: -
V: TRBV6-1
size: few
J: TRBJ1-1
CDR3: ASSESYREGTEAF

D: -
V: TRBV7-7
size: -
J: TRBJ1-2
CDR3: ASSLTQRAGMNYGYT

D: -
V: TRBV5-1
size: -
J: TRBJ2-1
CDR3: ASREYNEQF

D: TRBD1
V: TRBV5-1
size: -
J: TRBJ2-2
CDR3: ASSRQGWGSTGELF

D: -
V: TRBV6-4
size: few
J: TRBJ2-3
CDR3: ASSDSGGTQY

D: -
V: TRBV6-6
size: -
J: TRBJ1-1
CDR3: ASSYREGPLNTEAF

D: -
V: TRBV6-1
size: -
J: TRBJ2-5
CDR3: ASILRLQETQY

D: -
V: TRBV28
size: -
J: TRBJ2-5
CDR3: ASSFTSQETQY

D: -
V: TRBV7-9
size: -
J: TRBJ1-1
CDR3: ASSLATVNTEAF

D: TRBD1
V: TRBV27
size: -
J: TRBJ2-3
CDR3: ASSLSQGASDTQY

D: TRBD2
V: TRBV11-2
size: -
J: TRBJ2-3
CDR3: ASSLVHFSSGGGGTQY